Below are 8 T cell receptor beta chains sequenced from a single sample in a study of blood T cell repertoires in COVID-19. Sequenced by immunoSEQ multiplex PCR; TCRdb stores in-frame clones only, minus some. The data show about 310,000 clones, around 87% seen once. The source material was peripheral blood. The receptor set was obtained from a woman between 45 and 65 years old who had recovered from COVID-19.

The chain carries TRBV10-2 and TRBJ1-4, with TRBD1 as a possible D gene (5 bases). V dropped 7 bases and J dropped 6 bases, with 12 bases sitting between them. CDR1 and CDR2 from the germline V gene are WSHSY and SAAADI. The CDR3 extends over 13 amino acids. CDR3 amino acids: CASTAGRYEKLFF. Written as DNA, the CDR3 is TGCGCCAGCACAGCAGGGAGGTATGAAAAACTGTTTTTT.

In this sample, this clone turned up a few times. The chain couples TRBV19 to TRBJ1-5, with 7 bases identical to TRBD1. Trimming removed 7 bases from V and 3 bases from J; junction bases left unmatched: 3. Germline V lookup: CDR1 LNHDA, CDR2 SQIVND (reference sequence). The CDR3 loop spans 13 amino acids. Here the CDR3 reads CASKDRDNQPQHF. DNA for the CDR3: TGTGCCAGTAAAGACAGGGACAATCAGCCCCAGCATTTT.

The rearrangement uses TRBV10-3 and TRBJ2-3, with a possible D match to TRBD2 (6 bases). V lost 0 bases and J lost 9, with 19 bases in between. The CDR3 has 16 residues. The germline V gene encodes CDR1 ENHRY and CDR2 SYGVKD. CDR3 coding DNA: TGTGCCATCAGTGAGTCGCCCGTCGGCGGGGCGAGGACGCAGTATTTT. Its translation is CAISESPVGGARTQYF.

The table lists this clone with a few counts. The chain combines TRBV5-4 with TRBJ1-1, with D hard to call. The germline V gene encodes CDR1 SGHNT and CDR2 YYREEE (reference sequence). The CDR3 is 13 amino acids. V was cut by 0 bases and J by 0 bases, with 3 bases left in between. DNA of the CDR3: TGTGCCAGCAGCTTGGCGGTGAACACTGAAGCTTTCTTT. Translated: CASSLAVNTEAFF. The whole variable domain, filled in from reference TRBV5-4 and TRBJ1-1, reads ETGVTQSPTHLIKTRGQQVTLRCSSQSGHNTVSWYQQALGQGPQFIFQYYREEENGRGNFPPRFSGLQFPNYSSELNVNALELDDSALYLCASSLAVNTEAFFGQGTRLTVV.

The V gene is TRBV3-1 (or the pseudogene TRBV3-2), the J gene TRBJ2-2; TRBD1 might be the D (7 bases). V dropped 2 bases and J dropped 6 bases, with 10 bases sitting between them. The CDR3 loop spans 14 amino acids. The germline V gene has CDR1 LGHDT and CDR2 YNNKEL (reference sequence). The CDR3: CASSQQGGPGELFF. CDR3 nucleotide sequence: TGTGCCAGCAGCCAACAGGGGGGACCCGGGGAGCTGTTTTTT.

The table lists this clone with a count of one. CDR3 sequence (DNA): TGTGCCAGCAGTGTAACAGGGATCTACGAGCAGTACTTC. Translating gives CASSVTGIYEQYF. The gene calls are TRBV2 and TRBJ2-7; D possibly corresponds to TRBD1 (6 bases). Deletions cut 4 bases from V and 3 bases from J, with 10 bases between. CDR3 length: 13 amino acids. Per the germline V gene, CDR1 is SNHLY and CDR2 is FYNNEI.

A note on this clone: Other DNA sequences in this specimen translate into the identical CDR3. The V call is TRBV5-4, the J call TRBJ2-1, with 7 bases identical to TRBD1. Trimming removed 4 bases from V and 0 bases from J; junction bases left unmatched: 4. Germline V gene data show CDR1 as SGHNT and CDR2 as YYREEE (reference sequence). The CDR3 loop spans 15 amino acids. The CDR3 spells CASSRDSSSYNEQFF. In DNA, the CDR3 is TGTGCCAGCAGCCGGGACAGTAGCTCCTACAATGAGCAGTTCTTC.

J is TRBJ1-1 and V is TRBV2; D is perhaps TRBD1 (6 bases). Germline V gene lookup returns CDR1 SNHLY and CDR2 FYNNEI. The V end was cut by 0 bases, the J end by 6 bases, with 23 bases between. This CDR3 region has 18 residues. CDR3 DNA sequence: TGTGCCAGCAGTGAAGCCTCGAACAGGGCAGGGAGAAAACCTGAAGCTTTCTTT. It is translated as CASSEASNRAGRKPEAFF.